Presented here are 16 T cell receptor beta chains from one specimen sequenced in a study of blood T cell repertoires in COVID-19. Assay: immunoSEQ multiplex PCR; the TCRdb copy retains only in-frame clones and omits some. The table shows tens of thousands of clones, with about 88% occurring only once. Source material: peripheral blood. These receptors were collected from a man aged 45-60 years with acute or convalescent COVID-19.

The V call is TRBV4-2, the J call TRBJ2-3, with D perhaps matching TRBD2 (5 bases). V shed 0 bases and J shed 13 bases, with 17 bases lying between them. The CDR3 runs 14 residues. CDR1 and CDR2 (germline): LGHNA, YNFKEQ. CDR3 DNA: TGTGCCAGCAGCCAAGAACGTTGGACTCAGGACGAGTATTTT. It specifies CASSQERWTQDEYF.

This clone was recorded only once. V and J are TRBV20-1 and TRBJ1-4, with no clear D. The CDR3 is 12 residues long. From germline, CDR1 is DFQATT and CDR2 SNEGSKA (reference sequence). The V end was cut by 3 bases, the J end by 4 bases, with 6 bases between. As DNA, the CDR3 is TGCAGTGCTAGTGGACTTAATGAAAAACTGTTTTTT. As protein: CSASGLNEKLFF.

This rearrangement joins TRBV9 to TRBJ2-3; D is possibly TRBD2 (5 bases). The V gene's germline CDR1 is SGDLS and CDR2 YYNGEE. The ends were cut back, 4 bases at V and 5 bases at J, with 14 bases in the middle. The CDR3 is 14 residues long. CDR3 sequence: CASSPNPEGDTQYF. Here the CDR3 DNA reads TGTGCCAGCAGCCCCAACCCAGAGGGAGATACGCAGTATTTT.

The rearrangement uses TRBV7-2 and TRBJ2-7, with TRBD2 matching 11 bases. Germline values: CDR1 SGHTA, CDR2 FQGNSA. J gave up 7 bases and V 2 bases, and 7 bases lay outside the gene matches. The length of the CDR3 is 15 residues. This CDR3 reads CASSLKFSGGVEQYV. In DNA form, the CDR3 reads TGTGCCAGCAGCTTAAAGTTTAGCGGGGGGGTTGAGCAGTACGTC.

This clone was picked up one time. The V call is TRBV7-2, the J call TRBJ1-5; D remains unclear. Trimming took 1 base from V and 7 from J, leaving 8 bases between them. The CDR3 sequence is 13 residues long. Germline V gene data show CDR1 as SGHTA and CDR2 as FQGNSA. CDR3 in amino acids: CASSLDFRQPQHF. CDR3 in DNA: TGTGCCAGCAGCTTAGATTTCAGGCAGCCCCAGCATTTT.

The V call is TRBV5-1, the J call TRBJ2-3; 11 bases match TRBD2. This CDR3 has 17 amino acids. V trimming: 4 bases; J trimming: 0 bases; junction bases outside the gene matches: 7. CDR1 is SGHRS, CDR2 YFSETQ, per germline. Written as DNA, the CDR3 is TGCGCCAGCAGCCCTGGGACTAGCGGAACGAGCACAGATACGCAGTATTTT. Translated, it gives CASSPGTSGTSTDTQYF.

This clone was recorded once. J is TRBJ2-5 and V is TRBV7-9; the D gene is possibly TRBD2 (7 bases). This CDR3 has 15 amino acids. CDR1 and CDR2 (germline): SEHNR, FQNEAQ (reference sequence). Trimming took off 5 bases at V and 4 bases at J, with 17 bases between the two ends. The CDR3 here is CASSKWGGLRETQYF. In DNA form, the CDR3 reads TGTGCCAGCAGCAAGTGGGGGGGGCTGAGAGAGACCCAGTACTTC.

The chain couples TRBV4-2 to TRBJ2-2, with 7 bases that match TRBD1. Trimming cost V 5 bases and J 0 bases; bases outside gene matches: 6. Germline values: CDR1 LGHNA, CDR2 YNFKEQ. The CDR3 contains 16 residues. This chain's CDR3 is CASSAWTGANTGELFF. CDR3 coding DNA: TGTGCCAGCAGCGCCTGGACAGGTGCGAACACCGGGGAGCTGTTTTTT.

The chain combines TRBV24-1 with TRBJ2-3; D may be TRBD2 (5 bases). V dropped 7 bases and J dropped 2 bases, with 12 bases sitting between them. The CDR3 contains 14 residues. The V gene's germline CDR1 is KGHDR and CDR2 SFDVKD. The CDR3 nucleotides are TGTGCCACCAGCGCAGCGGACTCCACAGATACGCAGTATTTT. Its translation: CATSAADSTDTQYF.

The chain has TRBV28 and TRBJ1-4, with 9 bases matching TRBD1. Per the germline V gene, CDR1 is MDHEN and CDR2 is SYDVKM. CDR3 length: 15 amino acids. With 5 bases clipped from V and 10 bases from J, the junction kept 11 bases outside the gene matches. The CDR3 loop is CASSPTGTGIVKLFF. CDR3 DNA sequence: TGTGCCAGCAGTCCTACCGGGACAGGGATCGTAAAACTGTTTTTT. Based on the CDR3 plus reference TRBV28 and TRBJ1-4, the full variable domain is DVKVTQSSRYLVKRTGEKVFLECVQDMDHENMFWYRQDPGLGLRLIYFSYDVKMKEKGDIPEGYSVSREKKERFSLILESASTNQTSMYLCASSPTGTGIVKLFFGSGTQLSVL.

This clone was seen a few times. The chain carries TRBV28 and TRBJ1-4; TRBD1 might be the D (6 bases). Germline assignment: CDR1 MDHEN and CDR2 SYDVKM. The CDR3 extends over 14 amino acids. Trimming took off 6 bases at V and 3 bases at J, with 11 bases between the two ends. This CDR3 reads CASRPGQPNEKLFF. In DNA, the CDR3 is TGTGCCAGCAGACCCGGACAGCCTAATGAAAAACTGTTTTTT.

The chain has TRBV27 and TRBJ1-1; TRBD1 agrees at 7 bases. Germline V lookup: CDR1 MNHEY, CDR2 SMNVEV (reference sequence). The CDR3 has 15 residues. Trimming took 7 bases from V and 3 from J; bases not matched to a gene: 11. The CDR3 reads CASNPTGELYTEAFF. In nucleotides, the CDR3 is TGTGCCAGCAACCCAACAGGGGAGCTGTACACTGAAGCTTTCTTT.

The J gene is TRBJ1-5, the V gene TRBV9; 10 bases fit TRBD1. J was trimmed by 7 bases and V by 3 bases; bases with no gene match: 4. The CDR3 is made up of 14 amino acids. Germline V lookup: CDR1 SGDLS, CDR2 YYNGEE. The CDR3 DNA sequence: TGTGCCAGCAGCGGCGGACAGGGGGGGCAGCCCCAGCATTTT. Translated, it gives CASSGGQGGQPQHF.

This chain uses TRBV7-2 with TRBJ2-7; TRBD2 matches at 12 bases. From germline, CDR1 is SGHTA and CDR2 FQGNSA. This CDR3 is 16 amino acids long. V gave up 2 bases and J gave up 7 bases; unmatched junction bases: 9. Here the CDR3 DNA reads TGTGCCAGCAGCTTAACGCTAGCGGGAGGGCCAGGGGAGCAGTACTTC. As protein: CASSLTLAGGPGEQYF.

V gene TRBV19 combines with J gene TRBJ2-3; weak D call: TRBD2 (6 bases). CDR3 length: 15 residues. The germline V and J ends were trimmed by 6 bases and 1 base, with 14 bases remaining between them. CDR1 is LNHDA, CDR2 SQIVND, per germline (reference sequence). CDR3 in DNA: TGTGCCAGTAGCCTTCAAGCGGGTCGCACAGATACGCAGTATTTT. Translating gives CASSLQAGRTDTQYF.

This clone was counted only a few times. The rearrangement joins TRBV7-8 to TRBJ1-3; D remains unclear. Germline V gene sequence: CDR1 SGHVS, CDR2 FQNEAQ. The length of the CDR3 is 18 residues. The V end lost 5 bases, the J end lost 1 base, and 21 bases lay between the germline ends. The CDR3 nucleotides are TGTGCCAGCAGCCCCCGCGGGATCGGGGATCCTTCTGGAAACACCATATATTTT. This codes for CASSPRGIGDPSGNTIYF.